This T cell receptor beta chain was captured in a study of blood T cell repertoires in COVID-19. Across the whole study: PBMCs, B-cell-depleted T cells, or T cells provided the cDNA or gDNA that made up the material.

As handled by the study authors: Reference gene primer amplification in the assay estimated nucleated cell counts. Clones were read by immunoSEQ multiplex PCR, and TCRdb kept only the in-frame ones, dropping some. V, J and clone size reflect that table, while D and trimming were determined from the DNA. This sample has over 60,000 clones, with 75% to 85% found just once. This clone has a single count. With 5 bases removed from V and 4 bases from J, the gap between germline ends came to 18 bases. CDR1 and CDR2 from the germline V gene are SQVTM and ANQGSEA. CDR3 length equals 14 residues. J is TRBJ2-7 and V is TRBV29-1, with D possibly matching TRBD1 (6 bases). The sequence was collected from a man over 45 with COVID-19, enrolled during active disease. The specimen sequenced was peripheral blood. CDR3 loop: CSVYRPGEKYEQYF. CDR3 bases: TGCAGCGTTTACCGCCCAGGGGAGAAATACGAGCAGTACTTC.